These 18 T cell receptor beta chains share one sample of origin, sequenced in a study of OX40 agonist ivuxolimab in advanced cancers. TCRdb's copy holds only in-frame clones and misses some; the assay was immunoSEQ multiplex PCR. Of about 79,000 clones listed, 85% to 95% are singletons. The starting material was CD4+ or CD8+ T cells sorted from blood, obtained in a trial of the OX40 agonist ivuxolimab. Receptors originate from an adult with an advanced solid tumor such as melanoma, head and neck, liver or kidney cancer.

The rearrangement uses TRBV6-4 and TRBJ1-1, with a tentative D call TRBD1 (5 bases). CDR3 length equals 13 residues. The V gene's germline CDR1 is MRHNA and CDR2 SNTAGT. V lost 3 bases and J lost 2, with 7 bases in between. Here the CDR3 DNA reads TGTGCCAGCAGTGATGGGGACAACACTGAAGCTTTCTTT. The encoded protein is CASSDGDNTEAFF.

This clone is a singleton in its sample. V is TRBV11-2 and J is TRBJ1-1; no clear D gene. The germline CDR1 and CDR2 sequences are SGHAT and FQNNGV. V lost 0 bases and J 0 bases, leaving 8 bases between the germline ends. There are 15 residues in the CDR3. The CDR3 DNA follows: TGTGCCAGCAGCTTAGAAGGAAGCATGAACACTGAAGCTTTCTTT. This codes for CASSLEGSMNTEAFF.

The rearrangement uses TRBV9 and TRBJ2-7, with 11 nucleotides matching TRBD1. This CDR3 has 15 amino acids. J gave up 5 bases and V 3 bases, and 7 bases lay outside the gene matches. Looked up from germline, CDR1 is SGDLS and CDR2 is YYNGEE. CDR3 protein: CASSAGQGVAHEQYF. CDR3 DNA sequence: TGTGCCAGCAGCGCGGGACAGGGGGTAGCTCACGAGCAGTACTTC.

This clone was found once. The rearrangement links TRBV27 to TRBJ2-7; D is undetermined. This CDR3 comprises 14 residues. In germline, CDR1 is MNHEY, CDR2 SMNVEV (reference sequence). V lost 6 bases and J lost 2, with 14 bases in between. The CDR3 region has the DNA TGTGCCAGCAGCCCTGGATCCGTTCCCTACGAGCAGTACTTC. This codes for CASSPGSVPYEQYF.

The chain uses TRBV20-1 and TRBJ1-2; no definite D call. The CDR3 runs 9 residues. Germline V gene sequence: CDR1 DFQATT, CDR2 SNEGSKA (reference sequence). CDR3 DNA: TGCAGCCCTGGGTATGGCTACACCTTC. Translated: CSPGYGYTF.

V gene TRBV25-1 combines with J gene TRBJ2-3, with 11 bases fitting TRBD2. The CDR3 consists of 17 residues. Germline-derived CDR1 and CDR2 are MGHDK and SYGVNS. J was trimmed by 0 bases and V by 2 bases; bases with no gene match: 4. CDR3 nucleotide sequence: TGTGCCAGCAGTGAACTAGCGGGGGGCCCTAGCACAGATACGCAGTATTTT. As protein: CASSELAGGPSTDTQYF.

The chain carries TRBV6-4 and TRBJ2-1, with 7 bases lining up with TRBD1. The CDR3 is made up of 15 amino acids. The junction had 5 bases not matched to a gene; V was cut back by 3 bases and J by 3 bases. Germline CDR1 is MRHNA and CDR2 is SNTAGT. The CDR3 sequence: CASSDTGAYYNEQFF. The CDR3 bases are TGTGCCAGCAGTGATACAGGGGCTTACTACAATGAGCAGTTCTTC.

This clone was observed a single time. The gene calls are TRBV7-3 and TRBJ2-2; 9 positions agree with TRBD2. V lost 0 bases to trimming and J lost 7 bases; unmatched junction nucleotides: 6. Germline CDR1 is SGHTA and CDR2 is FQGTGA. The length of the CDR3 is 16 residues. The CDR3 DNA reads as TGTGCCAGCAGCTTAACCGGGACTAGCTCCAACGGGGAGCTGTTTTTT. Translation gives CASSLTGTSSNGELFF. Full variable domain (outside the CDR3, taken from reference TRBV7-3 and TRBJ2-2): GAGVSQTPSNKVTEKGKYVELRCDPISGHTALYWYRQSLGQGPEFLIYFQGTGAADDSGLPNDRFFAVRPEGSVSTLKIQRTERGDSAVYLCASSLTGTSSNGELFFGEGSRLTVL.

The rearrangement uses TRBV2 and TRBJ1-2, with 8 bases that match TRBD1. From germline, CDR1 is SNHLY and CDR2 FYNNEI. This CDR3 contains 12 residues. CDR3 region: CSLAGGHYGYTF. The CDR3 DNA is TGTTCCCTGGCAGGGGGCCACTATGGCTACACCTTC. Variable domain in full (rest from reference TRBV2 and TRBJ1-2): EPEVTQTPSHQVTQMGQEVILRCVPISNHLYFYWYRQILGQKVEFLVSFYNNEISEKSEIFDDQFSVERPDGSNFTLKIRSTKLEDSAMYFCSLAGGHYGYTFGSGTRLTVV.

The chain recombines TRBV6-5 with TRBJ1-2; TRBD1 is a possible D gene (5 bases). Germline-derived CDR1 and CDR2 are MNHEY and SVGAGI. There are 13 residues in the CDR3. The V gene lost 0 bases and the J gene lost 6 bases, with 8 bases spanning the gap. The CDR3 spells CASSYSEGNGYTF. CDR3 nucleotides: TGTGCCAGCAGTTACTCGGAGGGGAATGGCTACACCTTC.

The chain has TRBV27 and TRBJ1-5, with D maybe TRBD1 (5 bases). CDR1 is MNHEY, CDR2 SMNVEV, per germline (reference sequence). The length of the CDR3 is 12 residues. The V and J ends lost 10 bases and 3 bases respectively, with 10 bases between them. CDR3 DNA: TGTGCCAACCCGACAGTCAATCAGCCCCAGCATTTT. Residues: CANPTVNQPQHF.

A single count supports this clone. V is TRBV2 and J is TRBJ1-3, with TRBD1 matching 7 bases. The CDR3 length is 14 residues. Germline V gene lookup returns CDR1 SNHLY and CDR2 FYNNEI. J was trimmed by 3 bases and V by 8 bases; bases with no gene match: 7. CDR3 sequence: CASVTGEGGNTIYF. The CDR3 bases are TGTGCCAGCGTAACAGGGGAAGGTGGAAACACCATATATTTT.

The chain employs TRBV2 and TRBJ2-2, with D perhaps matching TRBD2 (6 bases). Germline V CDR1 and CDR2: SNHLY, FYNNEI. Trimming cost V 6 bases and J 3 bases, with 17 bases left between them. The CDR3 loop spans 16 amino acids. DNA for the CDR3: TGTGCCAGCAGGGGCCGGGCGGGGATTGACACCGGGGAGCTGTTTTTT. Translation: CASRGRAGIDTGELFF.

The genes are TRBV25-1 and TRBJ2-2, with TRBD2 matching over 11 bases. The junction had 5 bases not matched to a gene; V was cut back by 2 bases and J by 3 bases. Germline V gene lookup returns CDR1 MGHDK and CDR2 SYGVNS. There are 17 residues in the CDR3. The CDR3 reads CASSEQLAGDDTGELFF. DNA for the CDR3: TGTGCCAGCAGTGAACAACTAGCGGGGGATGACACCGGGGAGCTGTTTTTT.

This chain links TRBV6-1 with TRBJ1-1; D not resolved. The CDR3 has 14 residues. Germline CDR1 MNHNS, CDR2 SASEGT. The V end lost 2 bases, the J end lost 1 base, and 8 bases lay between the germline ends. CDR3 loop: CASSEWQRNTEAFF. DNA for the CDR3: TGTGCCAGCAGTGAATGGCAGAGGAACACTGAAGCTTTCTTT.

V usage is TRBV29-1 and J usage is TRBJ2-1, with D possibly TRBD1 on 5 matching bases. V was cut by 3 bases and J by 3 bases, with 30 bases left in between. The CDR3 runs 20 residues. Per germline, CDR1 SQVTM and CDR2 ANQGSEA. This chain's CDR3 is CSVDGPDSSKPRAHYNEQFF. CDR3 DNA: TGCAGCGTTGACGGCCCCGACAGTTCCAAACCGAGAGCACACTACAATGAGCAGTTCTTC.

This chain links TRBV19 with TRBJ2-6; D call uncertain. The CDR3 totals 15 residues. CDR1 is LNHDA and CDR2 is SQIVND in the germline V gene (reference sequence). The V and J ends lost 4 bases and 0 bases respectively, with 7 bases between them. The CDR3 DNA follows: TGTGCCAGTAGTACAGGAGCCTCTGGGGCCAACGTCCTGACTTTC. Encoded protein: CASSTGASGANVLTF.

This chain links TRBV4-2 with TRBJ1-1; D not resolved. The CDR3 covers 15 residues. Germline CDR1 LGHNA, CDR2 YNFKEQ. V lost 1 base to trimming and J lost 3 bases, with 12 bases between them. The CDR3 is CASSQVVGRDTEAFF. The DNA of the CDR3 is TGTGCCAGCAGCCAAGTTGTGGGGAGGGACACTGAAGCTTTCTTT.